This T cell receptor (beta chain) was captured by sequencing in a study of radiotherapy plus CTLA-4 blockade in lung cancer. Using immunoSEQ multiplex PCR, the repertoire was profiled, and TCRdb retains in-frame clones only, with some absent. The sample lists about 38,000 clones; about 73% were seen once. This clone was counted between two and nine times. CDR3 length: 13 amino acids. Per the germline V gene, CDR1 is SGHNT and CDR2 is YYREEE (reference sequence). The V end lost 2 bases, the J end lost 5 bases, and 11 bases lay between the germline ends. The sequenced sample was peripheral blood, obtained from a patient treated with radiotherapy plus ipilimumab. The clonotype comes from a human donor with non-small cell lung cancer who had stable disease on radiotherapy plus ipilimumab. The genes are TRBV5-4 and TRBJ2-7; a possible D gene is TRBD2 (5 bases). The CDR3 region has the DNA TGTGCCAGCAGCTTCGCATCGAGGGACGAGCAGTACTTC. Its translation: CASSFASRDEQYF.